This T cell receptor (beta chain) derives from a study of cytomegalovirus exposure and HLA in healthy donors. About the research overall: An earlier analysis identified approximately 110 million unique TCR beta sequences in about 200 million T cells. Study outcomes and limitations: Looking again later, the authors saw that most CMV-associated TCR beta chains seemed HLA-restricted. In vitro confirmation showed a few CMV-associated chains to be CMV antigen specific.

The CDR3 consists of 15 residues. CDR1 and CDR2 from the germline V gene are MNHNY and SVGAGI (reference sequence). V lost 0 bases to trimming and J lost 5 bases; unmatched junction nucleotides: 7. With respect to this clone: As yet, its antigen is unknown.

Primers included in the PCR were 60 Vbeta and 13 Jbeta primers. This table comes from immunoSEQ multiplex PCR, and its TCRdb copy is limited to in-frame clones, with some not included. The sample holds around 200,000 clones, 75% seen once. The origin of this receptor is a male donor in good health and CMV-seronegative. Sequencing used PBMCs. The V and J genes are TRBV6-6 and TRBJ2-7; TRBD1 matches 7 bases. As DNA, the CDR3 is TGTGCCAGCAGTTACTCGGAGCCAGGGGGTAACGAGCAGTACTTC. It translates to CASSYSEPGGNEQYF.